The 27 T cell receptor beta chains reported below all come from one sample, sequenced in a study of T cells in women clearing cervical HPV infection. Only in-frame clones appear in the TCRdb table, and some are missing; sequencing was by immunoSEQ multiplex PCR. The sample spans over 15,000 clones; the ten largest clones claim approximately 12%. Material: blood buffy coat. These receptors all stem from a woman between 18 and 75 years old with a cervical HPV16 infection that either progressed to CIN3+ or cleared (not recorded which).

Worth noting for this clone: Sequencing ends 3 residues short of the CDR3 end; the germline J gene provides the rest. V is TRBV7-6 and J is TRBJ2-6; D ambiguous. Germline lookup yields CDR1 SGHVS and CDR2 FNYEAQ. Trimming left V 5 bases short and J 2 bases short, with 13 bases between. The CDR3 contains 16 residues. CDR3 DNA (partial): TGTGCCAGCAGCCCTAGTACGTGGGCTGGGGCCAACGTC. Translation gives CASSPSTWAGANV. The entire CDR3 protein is CASSPSTWAGANVLTF.

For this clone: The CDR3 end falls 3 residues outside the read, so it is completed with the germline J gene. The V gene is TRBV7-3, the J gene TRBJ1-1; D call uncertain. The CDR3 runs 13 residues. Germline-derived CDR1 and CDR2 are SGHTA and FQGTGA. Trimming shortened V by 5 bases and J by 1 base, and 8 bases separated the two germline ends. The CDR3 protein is CASSAFRNTEAFF. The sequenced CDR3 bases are TGTGCCAGCAGCGCCTTTAGGAACACTGAA.

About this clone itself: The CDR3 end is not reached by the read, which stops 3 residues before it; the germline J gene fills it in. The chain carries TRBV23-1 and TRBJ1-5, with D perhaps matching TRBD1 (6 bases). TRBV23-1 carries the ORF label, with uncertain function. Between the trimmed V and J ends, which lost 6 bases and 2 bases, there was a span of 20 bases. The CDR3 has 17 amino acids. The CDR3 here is CASSSPIDRCRNQPQHF. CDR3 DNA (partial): TGCGCCAGCAGCTCGCCCATCGACAGGTGCCGCAATCAGCCC.

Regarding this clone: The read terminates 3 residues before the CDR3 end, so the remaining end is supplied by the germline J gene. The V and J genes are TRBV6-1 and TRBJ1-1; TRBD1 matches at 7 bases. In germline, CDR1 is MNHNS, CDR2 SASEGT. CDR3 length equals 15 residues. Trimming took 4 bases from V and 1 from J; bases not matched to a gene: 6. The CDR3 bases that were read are TGTGCCAGCAGTGCGCCGACAGGGAGGAACACTGAA. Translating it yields CASSAPTGRNTE. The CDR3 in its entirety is CASSAPTGRNTEAFF.

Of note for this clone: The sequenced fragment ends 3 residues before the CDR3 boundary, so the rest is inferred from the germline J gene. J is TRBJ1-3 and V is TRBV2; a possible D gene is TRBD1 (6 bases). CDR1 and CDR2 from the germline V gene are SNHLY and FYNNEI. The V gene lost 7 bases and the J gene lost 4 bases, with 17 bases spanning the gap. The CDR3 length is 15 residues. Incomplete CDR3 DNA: TGTGCCAGCACAAAGGACAGCCACAGCGGAAACACC. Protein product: CASTKDSHSGNT. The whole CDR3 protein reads CASTKDSHSGNTIYF.

CDR3 protein: CASSREAPPRTDTQYF. The sequenced part of the CDR3 DNA is TGTGCCAGCAGCCGAGAGGCACCCCCCCGCACAGATACG. The chain is built from TRBV4-2 and TRBJ2-3; D not certain. The read ends 3 residues before the CDR3 terminus; that terminus is restored from the germline J gene. This CDR3 is 16 amino acids long. Trimming pared 4 bases from V and 1 base from J, leaving 15 bases between. CDR1 is LGHNA and CDR2 is YNFKEQ in the germline V gene.

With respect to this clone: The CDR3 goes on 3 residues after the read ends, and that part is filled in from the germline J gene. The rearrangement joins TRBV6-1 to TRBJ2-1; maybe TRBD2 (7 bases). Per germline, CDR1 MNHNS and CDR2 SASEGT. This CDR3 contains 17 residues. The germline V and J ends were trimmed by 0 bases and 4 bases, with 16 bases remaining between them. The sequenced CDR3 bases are TGTGCCAGCAGTGAAGCGCGTAGGGGGGGGCGGTACAATGAG. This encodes CASSEARRGGRYNE. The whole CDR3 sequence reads CASSEARRGGRYNEQFF.

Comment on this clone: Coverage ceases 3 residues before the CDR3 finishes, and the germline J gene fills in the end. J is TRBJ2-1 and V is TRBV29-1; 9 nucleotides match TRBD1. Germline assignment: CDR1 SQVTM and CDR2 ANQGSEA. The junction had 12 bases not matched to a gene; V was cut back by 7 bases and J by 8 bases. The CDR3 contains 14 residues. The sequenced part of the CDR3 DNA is TGCAGCGCCGGAGGACAGGGGTTAATTGATGAG. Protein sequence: CSAGGQGLIDE. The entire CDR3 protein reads CSAGGQGLIDEQFF.

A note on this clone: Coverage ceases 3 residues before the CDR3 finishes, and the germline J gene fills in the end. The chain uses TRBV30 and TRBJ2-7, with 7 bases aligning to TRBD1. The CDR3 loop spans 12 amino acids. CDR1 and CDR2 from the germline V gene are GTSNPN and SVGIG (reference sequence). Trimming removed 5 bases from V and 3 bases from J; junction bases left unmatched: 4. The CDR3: CAWDRDSYEQYF. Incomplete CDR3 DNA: TGTGCCTGGGACCGGGACAGCTACGAG.

The DNA read from the CDR3 is TGCGCCAGCAGCGATTCTAGCGGGGTGACCGGGGAG. Protein sequence: CASSDSSGVTGE. The whole CDR3 is CASSDSSGVTGELFF. V usage is TRBV5-1 and J usage is TRBJ2-2; TRBD2 matches 9 bases. The read comes to an end 3 residues before the CDR3 does, leaving the germline J gene to fill in the end. The CDR3 loop spans 15 amino acids. Germline assignment: CDR1 SGHRS and CDR2 YFSETQ. V gave up 4 bases and J gave up 5 bases; unmatched junction bases: 6.

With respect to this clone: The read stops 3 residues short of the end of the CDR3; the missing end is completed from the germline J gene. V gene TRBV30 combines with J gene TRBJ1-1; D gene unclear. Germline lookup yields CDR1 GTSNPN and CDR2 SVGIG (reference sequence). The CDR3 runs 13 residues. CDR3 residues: CAWRSSGVGRAFF. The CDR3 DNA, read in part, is TGTGCCTGGCGCAGCAGCGGGGTTGGGCGC.

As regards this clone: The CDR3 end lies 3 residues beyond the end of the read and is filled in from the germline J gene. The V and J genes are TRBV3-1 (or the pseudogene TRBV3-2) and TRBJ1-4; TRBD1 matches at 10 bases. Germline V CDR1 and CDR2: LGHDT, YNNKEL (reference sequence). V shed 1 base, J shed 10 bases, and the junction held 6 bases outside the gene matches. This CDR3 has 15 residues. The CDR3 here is CASSQARTGGGKLFF. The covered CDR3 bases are TGTGCCAGCAGCCAAGCTAGGACAGGGGGTGGAAAA.

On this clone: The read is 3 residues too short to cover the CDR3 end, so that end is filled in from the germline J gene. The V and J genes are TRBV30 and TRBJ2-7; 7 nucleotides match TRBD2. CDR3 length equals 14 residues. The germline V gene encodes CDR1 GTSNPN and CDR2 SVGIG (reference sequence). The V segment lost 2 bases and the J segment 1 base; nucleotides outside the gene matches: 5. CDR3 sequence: CAWSKSGKSYEQYF. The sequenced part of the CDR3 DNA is TGTGCCTGGAGTAAAAGCGGGAAGTCCTACGAG.

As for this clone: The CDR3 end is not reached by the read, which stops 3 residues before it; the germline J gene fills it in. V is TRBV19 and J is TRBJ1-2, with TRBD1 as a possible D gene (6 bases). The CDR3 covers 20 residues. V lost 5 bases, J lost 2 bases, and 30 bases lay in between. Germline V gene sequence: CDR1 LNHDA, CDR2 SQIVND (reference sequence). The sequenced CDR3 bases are TGTGCCAGTAGTCGCCCCGGACGACAGGCAGGGGAGGTGAAGAACTATGGC. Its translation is CASSRPGRQAGEVKNYG. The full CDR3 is CASSRPGRQAGEVKNYGYTF.

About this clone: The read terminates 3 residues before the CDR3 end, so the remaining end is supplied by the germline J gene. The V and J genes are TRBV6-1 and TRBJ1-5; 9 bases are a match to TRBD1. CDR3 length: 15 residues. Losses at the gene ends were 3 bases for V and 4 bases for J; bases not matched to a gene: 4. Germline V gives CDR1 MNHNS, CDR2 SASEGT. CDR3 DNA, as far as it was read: TGTGCCAGCAGTGATCTCGGGACAGGGAATCAGCCC. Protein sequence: CASSDLGTGNQP. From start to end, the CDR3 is CASSDLGTGNQPQHF.

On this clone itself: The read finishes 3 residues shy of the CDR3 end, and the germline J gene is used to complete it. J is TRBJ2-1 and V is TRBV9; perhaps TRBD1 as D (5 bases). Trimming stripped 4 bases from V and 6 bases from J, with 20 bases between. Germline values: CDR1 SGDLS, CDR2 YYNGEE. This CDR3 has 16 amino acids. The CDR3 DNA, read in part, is TGTGCCAGCAGCCCCAGGGTGCAAGGCGCCGGCAATGAG. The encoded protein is CASSPRVQGAGNE. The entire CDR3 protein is CASSPRVQGAGNEQFF.

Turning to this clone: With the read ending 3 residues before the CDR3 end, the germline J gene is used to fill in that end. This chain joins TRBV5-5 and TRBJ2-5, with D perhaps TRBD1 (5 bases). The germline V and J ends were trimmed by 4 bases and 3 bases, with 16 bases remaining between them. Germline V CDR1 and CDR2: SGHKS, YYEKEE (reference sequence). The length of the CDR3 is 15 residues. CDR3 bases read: TGTGCCAGCAGCCACGTGGACAAGGCGGAAGAGACC. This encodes CASSHVDKAEET. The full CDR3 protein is CASSHVDKAEETQYF.

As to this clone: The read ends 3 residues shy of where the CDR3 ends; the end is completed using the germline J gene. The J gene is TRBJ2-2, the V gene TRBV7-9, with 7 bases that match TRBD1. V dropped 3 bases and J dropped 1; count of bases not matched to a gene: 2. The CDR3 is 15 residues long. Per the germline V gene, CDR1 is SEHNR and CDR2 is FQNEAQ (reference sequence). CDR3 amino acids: CASSLGQLNTGELFF. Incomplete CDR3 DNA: TGTGCCAGCAGCTTGGGACAGCTGAACACCGGGGAG. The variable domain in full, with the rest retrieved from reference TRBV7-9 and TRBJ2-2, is DTGVSQNPRHKITKRGQNVTFRCDPISEHNRLYWYRQTLGQGPEFLTYFQNEAQLEKSRLLSDRFSAERPKGSFSTLEIQRTEQGDSAMYLCASSLGQLNTGELFFGEGSRLTVL.

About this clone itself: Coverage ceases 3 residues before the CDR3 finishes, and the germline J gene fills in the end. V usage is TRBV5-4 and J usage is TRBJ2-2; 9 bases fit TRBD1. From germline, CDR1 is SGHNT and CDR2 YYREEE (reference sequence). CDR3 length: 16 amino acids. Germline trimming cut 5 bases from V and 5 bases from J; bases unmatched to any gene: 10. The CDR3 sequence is CASRIGTGSGTGELFF. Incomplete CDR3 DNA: TGTGCCAGCAGGATTGGGACAGGGTCGGGTACCGGGGAG.

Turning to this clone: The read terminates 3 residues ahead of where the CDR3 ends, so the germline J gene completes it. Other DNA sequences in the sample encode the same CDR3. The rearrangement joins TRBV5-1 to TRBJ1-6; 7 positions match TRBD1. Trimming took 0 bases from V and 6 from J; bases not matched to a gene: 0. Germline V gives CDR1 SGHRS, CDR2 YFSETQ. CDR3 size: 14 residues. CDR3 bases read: TGCGCCAGCAGCTTGGGGGACAGTAATTCACCC. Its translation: CASSLGDSNSP. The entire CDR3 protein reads CASSLGDSNSPLHF.

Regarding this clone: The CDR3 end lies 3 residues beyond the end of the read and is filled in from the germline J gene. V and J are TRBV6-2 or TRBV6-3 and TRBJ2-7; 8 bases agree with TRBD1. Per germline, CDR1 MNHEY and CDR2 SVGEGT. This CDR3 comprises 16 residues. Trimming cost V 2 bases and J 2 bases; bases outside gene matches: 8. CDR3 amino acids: CASSYLTGAVTYEQYF. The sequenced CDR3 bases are TGTGCCAGCAGTTACCTGACAGGGGCCGTCACCTACGAG.

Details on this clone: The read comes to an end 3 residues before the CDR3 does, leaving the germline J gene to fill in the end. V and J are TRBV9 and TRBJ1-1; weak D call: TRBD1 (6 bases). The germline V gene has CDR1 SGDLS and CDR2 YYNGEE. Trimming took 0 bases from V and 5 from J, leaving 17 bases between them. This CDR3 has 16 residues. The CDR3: CASSVEARGSWTEAFF. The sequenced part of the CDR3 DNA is TGTGCCAGCAGCGTAGAAGCGAGGGGGTCGTGGACTGAA. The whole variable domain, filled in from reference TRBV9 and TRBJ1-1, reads DSGVTQTPKHLITATGQRVTLRCSPRSGDLSVYWYQQSLDQGLQFLIQYYNGEERAKGNILERFSAQQFPDLHSELNLSSLELGDSALYFCASSVEARGSWTEAFFGQGTRLTVV.

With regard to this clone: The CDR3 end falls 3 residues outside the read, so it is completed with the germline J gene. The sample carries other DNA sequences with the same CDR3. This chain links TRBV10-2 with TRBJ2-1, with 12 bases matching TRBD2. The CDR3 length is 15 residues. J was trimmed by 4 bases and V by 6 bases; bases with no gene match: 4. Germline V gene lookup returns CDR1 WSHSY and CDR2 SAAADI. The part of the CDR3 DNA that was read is TGCGCCAGCAGGATAGGGACTAGCGGGTACAATGAG. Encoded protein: CASRIGTSGYNE. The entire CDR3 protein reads CASRIGTSGYNEQFF.

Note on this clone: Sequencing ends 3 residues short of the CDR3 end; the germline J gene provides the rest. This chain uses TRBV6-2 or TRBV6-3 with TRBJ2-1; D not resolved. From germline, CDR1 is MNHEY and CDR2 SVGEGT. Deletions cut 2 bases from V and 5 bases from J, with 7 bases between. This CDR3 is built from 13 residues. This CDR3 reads CASSYGLNNEQFF. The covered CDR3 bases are TGTGCCAGCAGTTACGGTCTAAACAATGAG.

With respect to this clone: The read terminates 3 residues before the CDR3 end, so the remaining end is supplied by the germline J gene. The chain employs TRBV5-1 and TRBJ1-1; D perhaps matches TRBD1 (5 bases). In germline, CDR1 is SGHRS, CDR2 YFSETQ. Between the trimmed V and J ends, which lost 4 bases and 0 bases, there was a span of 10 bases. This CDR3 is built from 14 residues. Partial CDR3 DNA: TGCGCCAGCAGCCAGACAGTGATGAACACTGAA. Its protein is CASSQTVMNTE. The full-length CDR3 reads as CASSQTVMNTEAFF.

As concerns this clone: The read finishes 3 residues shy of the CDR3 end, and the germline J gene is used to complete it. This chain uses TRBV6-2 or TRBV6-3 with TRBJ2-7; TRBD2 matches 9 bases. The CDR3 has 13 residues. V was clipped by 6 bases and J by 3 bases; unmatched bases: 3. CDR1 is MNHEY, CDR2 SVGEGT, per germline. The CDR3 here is CASRLAGDYEQYF. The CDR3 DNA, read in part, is TGTGCCAGCAGATTAGCGGGGGACTACGAG.

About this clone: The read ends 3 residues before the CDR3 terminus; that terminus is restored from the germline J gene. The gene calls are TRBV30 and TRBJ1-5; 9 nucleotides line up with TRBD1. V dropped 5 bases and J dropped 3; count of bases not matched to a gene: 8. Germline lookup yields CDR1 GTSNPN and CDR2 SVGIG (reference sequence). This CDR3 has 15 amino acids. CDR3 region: CAWDAGTGYNQPQHF. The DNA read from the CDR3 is TGTGCCTGGGATGCCGGGACAGGGTACAATCAGCCC.